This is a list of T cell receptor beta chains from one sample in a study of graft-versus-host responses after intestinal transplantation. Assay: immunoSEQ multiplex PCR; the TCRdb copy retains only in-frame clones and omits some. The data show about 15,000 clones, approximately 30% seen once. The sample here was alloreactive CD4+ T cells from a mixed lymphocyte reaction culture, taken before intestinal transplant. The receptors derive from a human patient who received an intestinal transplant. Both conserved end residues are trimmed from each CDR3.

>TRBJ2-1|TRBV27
ASRSRPGSHPGQRGNEQF
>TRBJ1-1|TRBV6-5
ASRPLTVAREAF
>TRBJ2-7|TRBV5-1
ASSLALGRANYEQY
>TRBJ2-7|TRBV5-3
ASSTLGTDTYEQY
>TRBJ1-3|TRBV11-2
ASSLLFRGDSGNTIY
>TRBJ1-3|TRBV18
ASSPDRVIY
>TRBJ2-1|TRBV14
ASSRLALGNEQF
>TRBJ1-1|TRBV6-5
ASRYRQMNTEAF
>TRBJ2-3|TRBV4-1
ASKRTADSSTDTQY
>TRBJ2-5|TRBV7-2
ASSSQAGVSETQY
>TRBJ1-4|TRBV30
AWTGGGKKLF